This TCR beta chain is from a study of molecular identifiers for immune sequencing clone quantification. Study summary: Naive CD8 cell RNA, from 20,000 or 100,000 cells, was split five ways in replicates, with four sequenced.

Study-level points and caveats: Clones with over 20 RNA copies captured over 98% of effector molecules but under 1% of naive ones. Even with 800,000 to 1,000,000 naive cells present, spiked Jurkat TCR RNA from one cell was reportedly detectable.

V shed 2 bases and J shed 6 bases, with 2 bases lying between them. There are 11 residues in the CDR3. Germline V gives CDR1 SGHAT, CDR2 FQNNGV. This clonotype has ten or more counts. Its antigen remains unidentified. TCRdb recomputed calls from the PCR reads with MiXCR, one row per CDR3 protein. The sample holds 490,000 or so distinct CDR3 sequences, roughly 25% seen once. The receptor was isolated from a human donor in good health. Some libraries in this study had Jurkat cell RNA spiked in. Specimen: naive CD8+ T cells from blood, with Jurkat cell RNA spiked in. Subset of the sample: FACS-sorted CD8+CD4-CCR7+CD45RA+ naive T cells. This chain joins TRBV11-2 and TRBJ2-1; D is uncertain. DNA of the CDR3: TGTGCCAGCAGCTTATTCAATGAGCAGTTCTTC. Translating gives CASSLFNEQFF.